The 20 T cell receptor beta chains reported below all come from one sample, sequenced in a study of shared clonotypes between healthy human individuals. Some clones are missing from TCRdb's copy, which holds only in-frame ones; the method was immunoSEQ multiplex PCR. The repertoire has roughly 2.2 million clones, approximately 95% of them found once; the top ten carry 0.39%. The sample taken for sequencing was naive CD4+ T cells from PBMCs. Subset denoted: CD45RA+ positively selected. These receptors all come from a man younger than 30 in good health. Some clones in this sample may be carry-over from other donors' samples.

The V call is TRBV9, the J call TRBJ2-2, with a tentative D call TRBD2 (6 bases). This CDR3 comprises 17 residues. V lost 0 bases, J lost 4 bases, and 16 bases lay in between. Germline V lookup: CDR1 SGDLS, CDR2 YYNGEE. CDR3 sequence: CASSVAGTGAGTGELFF. CDR3 DNA: TGTGCCAGCAGCGTAGCGGGTACGGGAGCGGGCACCGGGGAGCTGTTTTTT.

The V gene is TRBV27, the J gene TRBJ2-3; tentatively, D is TRBD1 (5 bases). V lost 3 bases and J lost 9, with 16 bases in between. CDR3 length: 14 residues. Germline assignment: CDR1 MNHEY and CDR2 SMNVEV (reference sequence). Written as DNA, the CDR3 is TGTGCCAGCAGTTTCACCCCCTTCAGGGAAACGCAGTATTTT. This translates into CASSFTPFRETQYF.

A remark on this clone: Additional DNA sequences in this sample encode the identical CDR3. V gene TRBV2 combines with J gene TRBJ1-5; D uncertain. The V and J ends lost 2 bases and 6 bases respectively, with 5 bases between them. Germline CDR1 is SNHLY and CDR2 is FYNNEI. CDR3 size: 12 residues. The CDR3, as DNA: TGTGCCAGCAGTGAACGGGTTCAGCCCCAGCATTTT. It specifies CASSERVQPQHF.

The DNA of the CDR3 is TGTGCCAGCAGCGCTAGACCGGGATTCCCCCCCTACGAGCAGTACTTC. Protein sequence: CASSARPGFPPYEQYF. The chain is built from TRBV7-9 and TRBJ2-7, with a tentative D call TRBD2 (5 bases). V was pared by 5 bases and J by 2 bases, with 19 bases between. Per the germline V gene, CDR1 is SEHNR and CDR2 is FQNEAQ (reference sequence). This CDR3 is 16 amino acids long.

The chain joins TRBV7-2 to TRBJ1-2, with 7 bases fitting TRBD1. V was clipped by 5 bases and J by 5 bases; unmatched bases: 8. The CDR3 covers 14 residues. The V gene's germline CDR1 is SGHTA and CDR2 FQGNSA. CDR3 sequence reads: CASSPRQGEYGYTF. The CDR3 coding sequence is TGTGCCAGCAGCCCCCGACAGGGAGAGTATGGCTACACCTTC.

The chain combines TRBV7-3 with TRBJ2-2, with unresolved D. The CDR3 runs 13 residues. Germline CDR1 SGHTA, CDR2 FQGTGA. V was pared by 4 bases and J by 4 bases, with 7 bases between. The CDR3 coding sequence is TGTGCCAGCAGCTCCGTCCCCACCGGGGAGCTGTTTTTT. Amino acid sequence: CASSSVPTGELFF.

The gene calls are TRBV6-5 and TRBJ2-3; 7 nucleotides align to TRBD2. The junction had 9 bases not matched to a gene; V was cut back by 0 bases and J by 6 bases. Germline V gene sequence: CDR1 MNHEY, CDR2 SVGAGI. CDR3 length equals 16 residues. The CDR3, as DNA: TGTGCCAGCAGTTACTCCCAAGCGGGGACCCAGGATACGCAGTATTTT. Encoded protein: CASSYSQAGTQDTQYF.

The CDR3: CASSLSSQGGGYTF. CDR3 in DNA: TGCGCCAGCAGCTTGTCTAGTCAGGGGGGTGGCTACACCTTC. This chain links TRBV5-1 with TRBJ1-2, with TRBD1 identical over 7 bases. CDR1 SGHRS and CDR2 YFSETQ come from the germline V gene. V was clipped by 1 base and J by 7 bases; unmatched bases: 7. CDR3 length: 14 residues.

This CDR3 reads CASSPGTTGTDTQYF. CDR3 bases: TGTGCCAGCAGCCCCGGGACTACTGGCACAGATACGCAGTATTTT. The rearrangement uses TRBV5-6 and TRBJ2-3, with 7 bases aligning to TRBD2. This CDR3 is 15 amino acids long. Germline CDR1 is SGHDT and CDR2 is YYEEEE. V dropped 4 bases and J dropped 1; count of bases not matched to a gene: 6.

A single count supports this clone. The rearrangement uses TRBV6-1 and TRBJ1-1; D remains ambiguous. V was clipped by 0 bases and J by 3 bases, with 14 bases between them. Germline V gene data show CDR1 as MNHNS and CDR2 as SASEGT. CDR3 length equals 16 residues. The CDR3 bases are TGTGCCAGCAGTGAAGCTGGCGGGAGCGTGGACACTGAAGCTTTCTTT. It yields the protein CASSEAGGSVDTEAFF.

The chain couples TRBV18 to TRBJ2-7; D is undetermined. V was shortened by 2 bases and J by 5 bases, with 7 bases between the two germline ends. Germline CDR1 and CDR2: KGHSH and LQKENI. The CDR3 consists of 12 residues. The CDR3 reads CASSPKGNEQYF. DNA for the CDR3: TGTGCCAGCTCACCAAAGGGTAACGAGCAGTACTTC.

The J gene is TRBJ2-7, the V gene TRBV10-3, with a possible D match to TRBD1 (7 bases). CDR1 and CDR2 (germline): ENHRY, SYGVKD. Trimming took off 10 bases at V and 6 bases at J, with 19 bases between the two ends. The CDR3 sequence is 13 residues long. The CDR3 spells CATRGAGFAEQYF. For the CDR3, the DNA is TGTGCCACCAGGGGGGCAGGATTCGCCGAGCAGTACTTC.

This clone was observed a single time. V and J are TRBV25-1 and TRBJ2-3, with 9 bases that match TRBD1. CDR1 MGHDK and CDR2 SYGVNS come from the germline V gene. V shed 2 bases, J shed 4 bases, and the junction held 4 bases outside the gene matches. The CDR3 length is 15 residues. The CDR3 protein is CASSETGGGADTQYF. CDR3 bases: TGTGCCAGCAGTGAAACAGGGGGCGGGGCAGATACGCAGTATTTT. Based on the CDR3 plus reference TRBV25-1 and TRBJ2-3, the full variable domain is EADIYQTPRYLVIGTGKKITLECSQTMGHDKMYWYQQDPGMELHLIHYSYGVNSTEKGDLSSESTVSRIRTEHFPLTLESARPSHTSQYLCASSETGGGADTQYFGPGTRLTVL.

The gene calls are TRBV2 and TRBJ2-7; the D gene is possibly TRBD2 (5 bases). The CDR3 length is 14 residues. V was trimmed by 2 bases and J by 7 bases, leaving 15 bases between them. Germline loops: CDR1 SNHLY, CDR2 FYNNEI. CDR3 sequence: CASSETGFLSEQYF. The CDR3 coding sequence is TGTGCCAGCAGTGAAACGGGGTTCCTGAGTGAGCAGTACTTC.

The rearrangement joins TRBV14 to TRBJ2-3; either TRBD1 or TRBD2 may fit D (5 bases each). V dropped 4 bases and J dropped 0 bases, with 14 bases sitting between them. CDR1 and CDR2 from the germline V gene are SGHDN and FVKESK. CDR3 length: 16 amino acids. The CDR3 here is CASSPLTRGSTDTQYF. CDR3 coding DNA: TGTGCCAGCAGCCCCCTGACGAGGGGCAGCACAGATACGCAGTATTTT. The whole variable domain, remainder taken from reference TRBV14 and TRBJ2-3, is EAGVTQFPSHSVIEKGQTVTLRCDPISGHDNLYWYRRVMGKEIKFLLHFVKESKQDESGMPNNRFLAERTGGTYSTLKVQPAELEDSGVYFCASSPLTRGSTDTQYFGPGTRLTVL.

J is TRBJ2-3 and V is TRBV7-2; D call uncertain. Trimming cost V 2 bases and J 6 bases, with 6 bases left between them. The germline CDR1 and CDR2 sequences are SGHTA and FQGNSA. This CDR3 contains 12 residues. CDR3 sequence (DNA): TGTGCCAGCAGCTTATTCCCGGATACGCAGTATTTT. It specifies CASSLFPDTQYF.

As regards this clone: A much bigger clone sits one base away, suggesting this may be a read error. V usage is TRBV13 and J usage is TRBJ1-1, with a possible D match to TRBD1 (6 bases). Germline V CDR1 and CDR2: PRHDT, FYEKMQ (reference sequence). The CDR3 is 13 residues long. Trimming took off 4 bases at V and 1 base at J, with 7 bases between the two ends. CDR3 bases: TGTGCCAGCAGCTCGACAGGGAACACTGAAGCTTTCTTT. As protein: CASSSTGNTEAFF.

The gene calls are TRBV5-1 and TRBJ1-1; D remains unclear. V was clipped by 7 bases and J by 6 bases, with 10 bases between them. Germline lookup yields CDR1 SGHRS and CDR2 YFSETQ. CDR3 length equals 11 residues. The CDR3 nucleotides are TGCGCCAGCGGAAAGGGCGCTGAAGCTTTCTTT. Translated, it gives CASGKGAEAFF. Based on the CDR3 plus reference TRBV5-1 and TRBJ1-1, the full variable domain is KAGVTQTPRYLIKTRGQQVTLSCSPISGHRSVSWYQQTPGQGLQFLFEYFSETQRNKGNFPGRFSGRQFSNSRSEMNVSTLELGDSALYLCASGKGAEAFFGQGTRLTVV.

The CDR3 region has the DNA TGTGCCAGCAGTGAGTCATCCTACAATGAGCAGTTCTTC. Translating it yields CASSESSYNEQFF. The chain employs TRBV6-4 and TRBJ2-1; D not certain. Per germline, CDR1 MRHNA and CDR2 SNTAGT. CDR3 length: 13 residues. V was cut by 3 bases and J by 1 base, with 4 bases left in between.

This rearrangement joins TRBV2 to TRBJ2-2; 7 positions agree with TRBD1. V dropped 6 bases and J dropped 4; count of bases not matched to a gene: 8. The CDR3 totals 15 residues. Per the germline V gene, CDR1 is SNHLY and CDR2 is FYNNEI. The CDR3 region has the DNA TGTGCCAGCAGCCCCTGGACAGGCCTCACCGGGGAGCTGTTTTTT. The encoded protein is CASSPWTGLTGELFF. The whole variable domain, filled in from reference TRBV2 and TRBJ2-2, reads EPEVTQTPSHQVTQMGQEVILRCVPISNHLYFYWYRQILGQKVEFLVSFYNNEISEKSEIFDDQFSVERPDGSNFTLKIRSTKLEDSAMYFCASSPWTGLTGELFFGEGSRLTVL.